This paragraph covers one T cell receptor (beta chain) sequence. The data originate from a study of human T cells and chemical hapten exposure. Study-level background: Enrolled patients were predominantly female and had alopecia areata, totalis or universalis.

The germline V gene has CDR1 DFQATT and CDR2 SNEGSKA (reference sequence). V was clipped by 1 base and J by 3 bases; unmatched bases: 11. The CDR3 consists of 16 residues. Time point: patch test 2, 6 weeks after DPC sensitization. Stated treatment: therapeutic diphenylcyclopropenone sensitization with weekly scalp DPC. TCRdb reprocessed the RACE reads with MiXCR, giving one entry per CDR3 protein. The sample shows about 95,000 distinct CDR3 sequences, 10% to 12% of them seen only once. Sample: whole blood, taken in connection with sensitization to the hapten diphenylcyclopropenone (DPC). The V gene is TRBV20-1, the J gene TRBJ2-7; 8 bases are shared with TRBD2. This sequence was found in a woman aged 40 to 55 with alopecia areata. Some clones in this sample may be carry-over from other donors' samples. CDR3 DNA: TGCAGTGCTAGAGTGGCGGGGGGCCGTAGAGTCTACGAGCAGTACTTC. Residues: CSARVAGGRRVYEQYF.